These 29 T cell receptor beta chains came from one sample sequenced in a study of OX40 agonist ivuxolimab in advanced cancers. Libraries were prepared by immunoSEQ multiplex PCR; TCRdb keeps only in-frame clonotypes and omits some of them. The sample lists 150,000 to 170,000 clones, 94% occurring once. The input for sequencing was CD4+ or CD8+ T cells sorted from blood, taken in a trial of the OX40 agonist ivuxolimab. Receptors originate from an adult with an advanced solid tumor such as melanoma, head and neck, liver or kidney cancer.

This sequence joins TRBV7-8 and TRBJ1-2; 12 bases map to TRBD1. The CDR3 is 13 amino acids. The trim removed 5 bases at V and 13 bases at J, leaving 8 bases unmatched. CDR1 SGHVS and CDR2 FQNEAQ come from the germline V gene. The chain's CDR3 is CASSPGTGGRRTF. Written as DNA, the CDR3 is TGTGCCAGCAGCCCCGGGACAGGGGGCCGCCGCACCTTC.

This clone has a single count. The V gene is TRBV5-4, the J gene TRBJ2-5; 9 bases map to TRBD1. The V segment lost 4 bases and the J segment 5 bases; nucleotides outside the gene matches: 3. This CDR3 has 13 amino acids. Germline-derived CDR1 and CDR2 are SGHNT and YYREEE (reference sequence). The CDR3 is CASSPGTGETQYF. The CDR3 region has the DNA TGTGCCAGCAGCCCGGGGACAGGGGAGACCCAGTACTTC.

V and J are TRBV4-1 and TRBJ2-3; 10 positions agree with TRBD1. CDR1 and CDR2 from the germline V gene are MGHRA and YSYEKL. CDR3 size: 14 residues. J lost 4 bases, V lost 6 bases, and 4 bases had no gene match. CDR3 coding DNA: TGCGCCAGCAGAGAGGACAGGGGGTCAGATACGCAGTATTTT. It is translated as CASREDRGSDTQYF.

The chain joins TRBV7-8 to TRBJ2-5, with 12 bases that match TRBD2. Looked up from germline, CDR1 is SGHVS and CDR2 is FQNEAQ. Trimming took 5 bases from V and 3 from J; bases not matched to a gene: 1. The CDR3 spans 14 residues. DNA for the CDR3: TGTGCCAGCAGCCGACTAGCGGGAGAAGAGACCCAGTACTTC. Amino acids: CASSRLAGEETQYF.

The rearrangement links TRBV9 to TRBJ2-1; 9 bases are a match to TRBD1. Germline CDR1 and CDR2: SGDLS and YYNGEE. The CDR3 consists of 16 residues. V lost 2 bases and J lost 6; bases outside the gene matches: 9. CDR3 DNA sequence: TGTGCCAGCAGCGTGGGGGACAGGGTTGGGGTCAATGAGCAGTTCTTC. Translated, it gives CASSVGDRVGVNEQFF.

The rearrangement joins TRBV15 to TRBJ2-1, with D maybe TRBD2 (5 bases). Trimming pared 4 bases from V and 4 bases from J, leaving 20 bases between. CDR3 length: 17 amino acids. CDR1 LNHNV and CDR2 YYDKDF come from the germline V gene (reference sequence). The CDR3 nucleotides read TGTGCCACCAGCAAGAGCGGCTTCGTGGCCCCATACAATGAGCAGTTCTTC. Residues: CATSKSGFVAPYNEQFF.

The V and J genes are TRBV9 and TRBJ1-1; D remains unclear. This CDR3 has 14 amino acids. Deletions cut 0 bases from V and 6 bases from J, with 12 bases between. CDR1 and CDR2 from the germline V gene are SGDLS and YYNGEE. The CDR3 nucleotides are TGTGCCAGCAGCGTAGCGACTCCTCCGGCTGAAGCTTTCTTT. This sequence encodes CASSVATPPAEAFF.

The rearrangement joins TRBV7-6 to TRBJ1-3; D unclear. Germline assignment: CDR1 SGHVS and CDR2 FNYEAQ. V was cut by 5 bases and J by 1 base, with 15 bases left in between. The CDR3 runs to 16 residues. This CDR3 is CASSPISVASGNTIYF. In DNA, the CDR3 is TGTGCCAGCAGCCCCATCAGTGTGGCGTCTGGAAACACCATATATTTT.

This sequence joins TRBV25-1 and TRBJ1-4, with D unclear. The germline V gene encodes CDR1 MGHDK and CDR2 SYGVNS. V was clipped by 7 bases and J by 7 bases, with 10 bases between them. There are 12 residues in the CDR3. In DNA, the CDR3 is TGTGCCAGCACCAAGCGGGGTGAAAAACTGTTTTTT. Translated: CASTKRGEKLFF.

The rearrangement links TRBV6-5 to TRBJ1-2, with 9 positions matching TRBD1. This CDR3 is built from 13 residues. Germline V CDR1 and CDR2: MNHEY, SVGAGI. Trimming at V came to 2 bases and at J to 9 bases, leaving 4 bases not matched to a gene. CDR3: CASSYIQGASYTF. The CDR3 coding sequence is TGTGCCAGCAGTTACATACAGGGGGCCAGCTACACCTTC.

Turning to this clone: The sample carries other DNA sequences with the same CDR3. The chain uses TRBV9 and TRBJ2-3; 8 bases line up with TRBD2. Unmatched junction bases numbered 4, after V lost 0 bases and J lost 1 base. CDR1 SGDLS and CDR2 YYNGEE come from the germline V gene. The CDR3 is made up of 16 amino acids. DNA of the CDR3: TGTGCCAGCAGCGTAGCGGGGGGGGGACGCACAGATACGCAGTATTTT. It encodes CASSVAGGGRTDTQYF.

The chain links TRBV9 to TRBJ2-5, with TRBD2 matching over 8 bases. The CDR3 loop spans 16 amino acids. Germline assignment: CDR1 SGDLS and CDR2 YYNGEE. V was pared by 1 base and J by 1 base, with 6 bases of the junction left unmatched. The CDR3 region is CASSVTAGGIQETQYF. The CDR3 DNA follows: TGTGCCAGCAGCGTAACGGCGGGGGGAATCCAAGAGACCCAGTACTTC.

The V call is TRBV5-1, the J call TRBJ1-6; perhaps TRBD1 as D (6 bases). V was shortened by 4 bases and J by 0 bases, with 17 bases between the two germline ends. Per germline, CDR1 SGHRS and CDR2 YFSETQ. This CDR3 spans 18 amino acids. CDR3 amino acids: CASSPSDSLSSYNSPLHF. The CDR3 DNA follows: TGCGCCAGCAGCCCGTCGGACAGCTTAAGCTCCTATAATTCACCCCTCCACTTT.

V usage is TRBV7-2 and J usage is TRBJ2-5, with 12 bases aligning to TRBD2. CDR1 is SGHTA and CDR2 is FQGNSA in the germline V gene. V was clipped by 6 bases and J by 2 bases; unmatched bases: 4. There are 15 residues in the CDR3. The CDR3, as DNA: TGTGCCAGCAGGCGGACTAGCGGGGTTCAAGAGACCCAGTACTTC. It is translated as CASRRTSGVQETQYF. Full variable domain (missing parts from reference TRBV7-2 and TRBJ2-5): GAGVSQSPSNKVTEKGKDVELRCDPISGHTALYWYRQSLGQGLEFLIYFQGNSAPDKSGLPSDRFSAERTGGSVSTLTIQRTQQEDSAVYLCASRRTSGVQETQYFGPGTRLLVL.

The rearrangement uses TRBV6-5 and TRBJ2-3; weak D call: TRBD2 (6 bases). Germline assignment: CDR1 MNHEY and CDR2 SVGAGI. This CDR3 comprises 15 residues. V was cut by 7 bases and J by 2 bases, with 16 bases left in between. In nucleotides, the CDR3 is TGTGCCAGCATAAGAACGGGGGACCACACAGATACGCAGTATTTT. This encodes CASIRTGDHTDTQYF.

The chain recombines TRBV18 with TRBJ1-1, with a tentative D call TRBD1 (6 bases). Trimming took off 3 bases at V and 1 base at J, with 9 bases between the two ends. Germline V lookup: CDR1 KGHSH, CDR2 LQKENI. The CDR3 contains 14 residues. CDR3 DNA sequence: TGTGCCAGCTCACCCGGACAGCAGAACACTGAAGCTTTCTTT. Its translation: CASSPGQQNTEAFF.

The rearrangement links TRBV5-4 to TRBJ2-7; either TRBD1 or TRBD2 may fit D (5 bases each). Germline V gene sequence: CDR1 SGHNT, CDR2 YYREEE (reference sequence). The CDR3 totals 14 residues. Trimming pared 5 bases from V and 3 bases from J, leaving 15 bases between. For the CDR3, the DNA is TGTGCCAGCAGTAGGGACGGGGCCCTCTACGAGCAGTACTTC. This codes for CASSRDGALYEQYF. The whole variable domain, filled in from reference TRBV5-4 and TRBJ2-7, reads ETGVTQSPTHLIKTRGQQVTLRCSSQSGHNTVSWYQQALGQGPQFIFQYYREEENGRGNFPPRFSGLQFPNYSSELNVNALELDDSALYLCASSRDGALYEQYFGPGTRLTVT.

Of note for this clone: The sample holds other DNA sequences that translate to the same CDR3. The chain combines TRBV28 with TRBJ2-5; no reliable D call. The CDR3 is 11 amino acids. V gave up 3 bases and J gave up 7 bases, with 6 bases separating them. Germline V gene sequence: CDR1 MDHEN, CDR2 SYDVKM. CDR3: CASSLGGTQYF. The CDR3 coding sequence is TGTGCCAGCAGTTTGGGCGGGACCCAGTACTTC.

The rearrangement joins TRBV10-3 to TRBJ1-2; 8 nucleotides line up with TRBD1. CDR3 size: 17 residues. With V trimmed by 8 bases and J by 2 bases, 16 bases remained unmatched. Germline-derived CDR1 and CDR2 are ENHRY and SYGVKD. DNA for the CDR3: TGTGCCATCTCCGCTGCGGAGGGACAGGTATCGAACTATGGCTACACCTTC. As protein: CAISAAEGQVSNYGYTF.

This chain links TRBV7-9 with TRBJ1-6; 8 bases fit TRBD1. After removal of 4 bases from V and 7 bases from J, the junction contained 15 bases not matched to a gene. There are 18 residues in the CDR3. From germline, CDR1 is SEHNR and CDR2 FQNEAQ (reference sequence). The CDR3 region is CASSYAPGTGADNSPLHF. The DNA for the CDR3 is TGTGCCAGCAGCTATGCCCCCGGGACAGGCGCGGACAATTCACCCCTCCACTTT.

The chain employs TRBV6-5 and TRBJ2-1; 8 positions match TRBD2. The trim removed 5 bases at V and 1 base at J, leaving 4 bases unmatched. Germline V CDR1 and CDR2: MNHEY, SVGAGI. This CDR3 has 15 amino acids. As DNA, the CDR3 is TGTGCCAGCAGTCGTAGCGGGATTTCCTACAATGAGCAGTTCTTC. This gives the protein CASSRSGISYNEQFF.

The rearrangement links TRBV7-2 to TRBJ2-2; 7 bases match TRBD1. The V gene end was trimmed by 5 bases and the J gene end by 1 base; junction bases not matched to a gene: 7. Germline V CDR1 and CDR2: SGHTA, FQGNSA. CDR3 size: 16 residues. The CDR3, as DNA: TGTGCCAGCAGCGCCCTCGGGACAGTGAACACCGGGGAGCTGTTTTTT. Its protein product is CASSALGTVNTGELFF.

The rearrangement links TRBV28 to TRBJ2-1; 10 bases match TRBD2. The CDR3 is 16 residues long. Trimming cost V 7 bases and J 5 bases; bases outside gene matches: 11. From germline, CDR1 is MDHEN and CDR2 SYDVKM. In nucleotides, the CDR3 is TGTGCCAGCAAGCCAATAGCGGGAGGTCTGGACAATGAGCAGTTCTTC. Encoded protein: CASKPIAGGLDNEQFF.

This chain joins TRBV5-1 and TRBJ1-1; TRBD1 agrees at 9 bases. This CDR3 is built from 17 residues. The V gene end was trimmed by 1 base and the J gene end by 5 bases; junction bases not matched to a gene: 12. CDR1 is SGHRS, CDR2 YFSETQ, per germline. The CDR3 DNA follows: TGCGCCAGCAGCTTGTCGAGACCTGGACAGGGGTCAACTGAAGCTTTCTTT. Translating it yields CASSLSRPGQGSTEAFF.

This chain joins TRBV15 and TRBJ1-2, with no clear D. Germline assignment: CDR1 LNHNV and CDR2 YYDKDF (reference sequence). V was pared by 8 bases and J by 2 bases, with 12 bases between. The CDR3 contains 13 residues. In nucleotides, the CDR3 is TGTGCCACCTCCCGGCAAACCAACTATGGCTACACCTTC. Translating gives CATSRQTNYGYTF.

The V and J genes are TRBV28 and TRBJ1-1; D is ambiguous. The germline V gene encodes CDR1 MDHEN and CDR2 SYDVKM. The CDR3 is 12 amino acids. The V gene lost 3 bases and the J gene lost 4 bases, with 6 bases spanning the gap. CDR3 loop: CASSLQSTEAFF. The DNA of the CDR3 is TGTGCCAGCAGTTTGCAGAGCACTGAAGCTTTCTTT.

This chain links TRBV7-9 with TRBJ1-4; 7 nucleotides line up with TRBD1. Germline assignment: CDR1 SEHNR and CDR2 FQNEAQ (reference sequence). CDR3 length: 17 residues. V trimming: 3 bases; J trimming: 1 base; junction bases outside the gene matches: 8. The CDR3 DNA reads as TGTGCCAGCAGCTTGAGGAGGGGGCGAATAACTAATGAAAAACTGTTTTTT. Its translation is CASSLRRGRITNEKLFF.

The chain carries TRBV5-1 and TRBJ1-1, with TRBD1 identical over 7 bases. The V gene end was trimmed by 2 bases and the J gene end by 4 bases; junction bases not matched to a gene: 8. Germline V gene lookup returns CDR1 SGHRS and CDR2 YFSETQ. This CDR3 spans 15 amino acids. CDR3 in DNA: TGCGCCAGCAGCTTTTCAGAGGCAGGGGGCACTGAAGCTTTCTTT. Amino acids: CASSFSEAGGTEAFF.

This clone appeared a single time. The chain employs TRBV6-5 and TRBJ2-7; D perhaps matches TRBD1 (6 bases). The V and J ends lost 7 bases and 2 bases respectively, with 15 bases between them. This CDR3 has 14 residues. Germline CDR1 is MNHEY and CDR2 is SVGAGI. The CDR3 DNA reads TGTGCCAGCAAACGGACAGCCTCACCCTACGAGCAGTACTTC. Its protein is CASKRTASPYEQYF.